Below, 2 T cell receptor beta chains from the same sample are listed, as sequenced in a study of cytomegalovirus exposure and HLA in healthy donors (TCRdb year 2017). Library preparation employed the immunoSEQ multiplex PCR assay. For the multiplex PCR, a mixture combining 60 forward primers for TCR Vbeta segments and 13 reverse primers for TCR Jbeta segments was used. TCRdb took this table from immuneACCESS and kept in-frame rearrangements with V and J called. Such tables lack part of the clones; where checked against another copy, unresolved V genes explain under half of the gap, and the rest is unexplained. A total of approximately 170,000 clones appear in this sample, around 68% of them only once. Clones ranked in the top ten supply approximately 1.5% of the sample. Input material: PBMCs. The receptors were gathered from a man between 50 and 59 years old in good health and CMV-seronegative.

The V call is TRBV6-6, the J call TRBJ1-2; 8 positions match TRBD1. Germline values: CDR1 MNHNY, CDR2 SVGAGI (reference sequence). V shed 8 bases and J 6 bases; nucleotides not matched to a gene: 2. The CDR3 loop spans 11 amino acids. CDR3 in DNA: TGTGCCAGCTTGACAGGGGATGGCTACACCTTC. Protein sequence: CASLTGDGYTF.

The chain couples TRBV19 to TRBJ1-4, with 7 bases matching TRBD1. This CDR3 region has 14 residues. After removal of 7 bases from V and 8 bases from J, the junction contained 10 bases not matched to a gene. CDR1 and CDR2 (germline): LNHDA, SQIVND (reference sequence). For the CDR3, the DNA is TGTGCCAGTACTACGGACAGGCAGGGGGAAAAACTGTTTTTT. This sequence encodes CASTTDRQGEKLFF.